A single sample is the source of the 28 T cell receptor beta chains below, sequenced in a study of control samples from healthy donors and cancer patients. Profiling relied on immunoSEQ multiplex PCR, and the TCRdb table lists in-frame clones only, not all of them. Here the sample spans 95,000 to 100,000 clones, 80% to 90% being singletons. Specimen: blood. These receptors were taken from a man aged 25 to 40 in good health.

The rearrangement uses TRBV7-2 and TRBJ1-3; D unresolved. Germline CDR1 is SGHTA and CDR2 is FQGNSA. V lost 2 bases, J lost 0 bases, and 11 bases lay in between. The CDR3 sequence is 16 residues long. Here the CDR3 reads CASSLIGPGSGNTIYF. As DNA, the CDR3 is TGTGCCAGCAGCTTAATCGGGCCCGGCTCTGGAAACACCATATATTTT. Drawing the rest from reference TRBV7-2 and TRBJ1-3, the complete variable domain is GAGVSQSPSNKVTEKGKDVELRCDPISGHTALYWYRQSLGQGLEFLIYFQGNSAPDKSGLPSDRFSAERTGGSVSTLTIQRTQQEDSAVYLCASSLIGPGSGNTIYFGEGSWLTVV.

The rearrangement uses TRBV18 and TRBJ1-1; D is unclear. Germline CDR1 is KGHSH and CDR2 is LQKENI. CDR3 length equals 8 residues. Trimming shortened V by 10 bases and J by 9 bases, and 6 bases separated the two germline ends. For the CDR3, the DNA is TGTGCCATCTCCCAAGCTTTCTTT. Protein product: CAISQAFF.

V and J are TRBV18 and TRBJ1-1; D possibly corresponds to TRBD1 (5 bases). The CDR3 runs 13 residues. Trimming took off 4 bases at V and 3 bases at J, with 9 bases between the two ends. Per germline, CDR1 KGHSH and CDR2 LQKENI. Written as DNA, the CDR3 is TGTGCCAGCTCACGTGGGGCGGACACTGAAGCTTTCTTT. It yields the protein CASSRGADTEAFF.

J is TRBJ2-1 and V is TRBV7-2; possibly TRBD2 for D (6 bases). In germline, CDR1 is SGHTA, CDR2 FQGNSA. CDR3 size: 15 residues. Between the trimmed V and J ends, which lost 4 bases and 0 bases, there was a span of 10 bases. The CDR3: CASSSPTSSYNEQFF. Here the CDR3 DNA reads TGTGCCAGCAGCTCCCCGACTAGCTCCTACAATGAGCAGTTCTTC.

The chain uses TRBV2 and TRBJ2-5, with 8 bases fitting TRBD2. Germline CDR1 is SNHLY and CDR2 is FYNNEI. After removal of 7 bases from V and 7 bases from J, the junction contained 8 bases not matched to a gene. CDR3 length: 13 amino acids. In DNA, the CDR3 is TGTGCCAGCACCTCGGGGACTAGGGGGACCCAGTACTTC. Protein product: CASTSGTRGTQYF.

CDR3 in amino acids: CASSLGPAGNTGELFF. CDR3 nucleotide sequence: TGTGCCAGCAGCTTAGGGCCAGCGGGGAACACCGGGGAGCTGTTTTTT. The chain combines TRBV7-6 with TRBJ2-2; D is perhaps TRBD2 (6 bases). This CDR3 spans 16 amino acids. V dropped 1 base and J dropped 1 base, with 10 bases sitting between them. CDR1 and CDR2 (germline): SGHVS, FNYEAQ.

The chain couples TRBV7-2 to TRBJ2-7, with 7 nucleotides matching TRBD1. The J segment lost 1 base and the V segment lost 1 base, leaving 7 bases of the junction unmatched. This CDR3 region has 16 residues. Germline CDR1 and CDR2: SGHTA and FQGNSA. CDR3 sequence reads: CASSLDGTALSYEQYF. CDR3 bases: TGTGCCAGCAGCTTAGATGGGACAGCGCTATCCTACGAGCAGTACTTC. Full variable domain (missing parts from reference TRBV7-2 and TRBJ2-7): GAGVSQSPSNKVTEKGKDVELRCDPISGHTALYWYRQSLGQGLEFLIYFQGNSAPDKSGLPSDRFSAERTGGSVSTLTIQRTQQEDSAVYLCASSLDGTALSYEQYFGPGTRLTVT.

The chain joins TRBV7-8 to TRBJ2-3, with D possibly matching TRBD1 (6 bases). Per germline, CDR1 SGHVS and CDR2 FQNEAQ. V was pared by 5 bases and J by 6 bases, with 15 bases between. The CDR3 loop spans 14 amino acids. CDR3 region: CASSQQGVFDTQYF. The DNA of the CDR3 is TGTGCCAGCAGCCAACAGGGAGTCTTCGATACGCAGTATTTT.

The chain uses TRBV11-3 and TRBJ2-7, with 14 bases fitting TRBD2. The germline gives CDR1 SGHNT, CDR2 YENEEA. The CDR3 covers 17 residues. V gave up 1 base and J gave up 4 bases; unmatched junction bases: 6. Written as DNA, the CDR3 is TGTGCCAGCAGCTTAGCCCCCGGGACTAGCGGGAGTTACGAGCAGTACTTC. It yields the protein CASSLAPGTSGSYEQYF.

The chain couples TRBV4-3 to TRBJ2-1; 7 bases match TRBD2. There are 17 residues in the CDR3. Germline trimming cut 6 bases from V and 3 bases from J; bases unmatched to any gene: 14. Germline lookup yields CDR1 LGHNA and CDR2 YSLEER. CDR3: CASRVRASGDYYNEQFF. The CDR3, as DNA: TGCGCCAGCAGGGTTAGGGCTAGCGGAGACTACTACAATGAGCAGTTCTTC.

V gene TRBV14 combines with J gene TRBJ2-1; the D gene is possibly TRBD2 (5 bases). Germline-derived CDR1 and CDR2 are SGHDN and FVKESK. Between the trimmed V and J ends, which lost 8 bases and 3 bases, there was a span of 14 bases. The CDR3 sequence is 14 residues long. This CDR3 reads CASSMEVVYNEQFF. The CDR3 nucleotides are TGTGCCAGCTCAATGGAGGTCGTCTACAATGAGCAGTTCTTC.

This clone was detected only once. V and J are TRBV19 and TRBJ2-1, with D unclear. The CDR3 contains 16 residues. Trimming removed 1 base at V and 0 bases at J, with 10 bases between. Germline assignment: CDR1 LNHDA and CDR2 SQIVND (reference sequence). The CDR3, as DNA: TGTGCCAGTAGTATAGGAGGTCTTAGCTCCTACAATGAGCAGTTCTTC. Translation: CASSIGGLSSYNEQFF.

This rearrangement joins TRBV27 to TRBJ2-7; tentative D call: TRBD2 (6 bases). CDR3 length: 13 amino acids. V lost 2 bases to trimming and J lost 3 bases, with 8 bases between them. Germline CDR1 reads MNHEY; CDR2 reads SMNVEV (reference sequence). The CDR3: CASSLAGNYEQYF. Written as DNA, the CDR3 is TGTGCCAGCAGTTTAGCGGGAAACTACGAGCAGTACTTC.

V gene TRBV2 combines with J gene TRBJ1-5; 7 bases are a match to TRBD1. The CDR3 spans 14 residues. The germline gives CDR1 SNHLY, CDR2 FYNNEI. The V and J ends lost 6 bases and 3 bases, in that order; junction bases with no gene match: 5. The CDR3 loop reads CASRSTGNNQPQHF. CDR3 coding DNA: TGTGCCAGCAGGTCGACAGGGAACAATCAGCCCCAGCATTTT.

The chain has TRBV18 and TRBJ1-5; 7 nucleotides match TRBD1. Germline CDR1 KGHSH, CDR2 LQKENI. The CDR3 runs 13 residues. The V segment lost 3 bases and the J segment 5 bases; nucleotides outside the gene matches: 1. CDR3 residues: CASSPDRDQPQHF. DNA for the CDR3: TGTGCCAGCTCACCCGACAGGGATCAGCCCCAGCATTTT.

The rearrangement uses TRBV6-6 and TRBJ2-7; D could derive from TRBD1 or TRBD2 (6 bases each). Trimming removed 2 bases from V and 6 bases from J, with 17 bases in between. This CDR3 contains 15 residues. CDR1 is MNHNY, CDR2 SVGAGI, per germline (reference sequence). In nucleotides, the CDR3 is TGTGCCAGCAGTTACGGGGGGCTACCACTTATCGAGCAGTACTTC. As protein: CASSYGGLPLIEQYF.

The V and J genes are TRBV5-4 and TRBJ2-3, with D possibly being TRBD1 (6 bases). V lost 5 bases to trimming and J lost 0 bases, with 16 bases between them. The CDR3 has 16 residues. Germline V gene sequence: CDR1 SGHNT, CDR2 YYREEE (reference sequence). DNA for the CDR3: TGTGCCAGCAGGGACAGATCCTTACGGAGCACAGATACGCAGTATTTT. Translated, it gives CASRDRSLRSTDTQYF.

The J gene is TRBJ1-5, the V gene TRBV6-1, with D uncertain. V lost 3 bases, J lost 4 bases, and 13 bases lay in between. Germline values: CDR1 MNHNS, CDR2 SASEGT. The CDR3 totals 15 residues. CDR3 nucleotide sequence: TGTGCCAGCAGTGAGGGATACGGACTTAATCAGCCCCAGCATTTT. Translated: CASSEGYGLNQPQHF.

This chain joins TRBV5-1 and TRBJ2-2; TRBD1 matches at 10 bases. The J segment lost 5 bases and the V segment lost 3 bases, leaving 10 bases of the junction unmatched. CDR3 size: 17 residues. CDR1 is SGHRS and CDR2 is YFSETQ in the germline V gene. CDR3 residues: CASSYSATGQGTGELFF. DNA of the CDR3: TGCGCCAGCAGCTACTCTGCTACGGGACAGGGGACCGGGGAGCTGTTTTTT.

The gene calls are TRBV9 and TRBJ1-6; the D is unclear. The CDR3 is 14 amino acids. Trimming stripped 0 bases from V and 10 bases from J, with 11 bases between. Germline V gives CDR1 SGDLS, CDR2 YYNGEE. The CDR3 DNA sequence: TGTGCCAGCAGCGTAGAGGCCAGTTGGTCACCCCTCCACTTT. Protein: CASSVEASWSPLHF.

The chain couples TRBV9 to TRBJ2-2, with 9 positions matching TRBD2. The CDR3 consists of 16 residues. Germline V CDR1 and CDR2: SGDLS, YYNGEE. Germline trimming cut 0 bases from V and 6 bases from J; bases unmatched to any gene: 6. The CDR3, as DNA: TGTGCCAGCAGCGTAGTTGGAGCGGGGGGTTCCGGGGAGCTGTTTTTT. This encodes CASSVVGAGGSGELFF.

V usage is TRBV9 and J usage is TRBJ2-5, with TRBD2 matching over 13 bases. The CDR3 is 17 residues long. With V trimmed by 4 bases and J by 2 bases, 8 bases remained unmatched. The germline CDR1 and CDR2 sequences are SGDLS and YYNGEE. The CDR3 spells CASSSGTSGISQETQYF. DNA for the CDR3: TGTGCCAGCAGCAGCGGGACTAGCGGGATATCGCAAGAGACCCAGTACTTC.

V and J are TRBV2 and TRBJ1-2; D uncertain. V lost 6 bases to trimming and J lost 1 base, with 15 bases between them. The CDR3 consists of 15 residues. Germline-derived CDR1 and CDR2 are SNHLY and FYNNEI. Here the CDR3 reads CASSPRSYYNYGYTF. The CDR3, as DNA: TGTGCCAGCAGCCCGAGAAGCTATTATAACTATGGCTACACCTTC.

This chain connects TRBV6-5 to TRBJ1-5, with D perhaps TRBD1 (5 bases). Looked up from germline, CDR1 is MNHEY and CDR2 is SVGAGI. There are 12 residues in the CDR3. V dropped 8 bases and J dropped 4 bases, with 9 bases sitting between them. The CDR3 nucleotides read TGTGCCAGCCAAACAGGTAATCAGCCCCAGCATTTT. As protein: CASQTGNQPQHF.

The chain recombines TRBV5-1 with TRBJ1-1, with TRBD1 as a possible D gene (6 bases). The CDR3 sequence is 15 residues long. Germline loops: CDR1 SGHRS, CDR2 YFSETQ. The V end was cut by 4 bases, the J end by 3 bases, with 16 bases between. Here the CDR3 reads CASSAPGATHTEAFF. The CDR3 DNA sequence: TGCGCCAGCAGCGCCCCGGGGGCTACTCACACTGAAGCTTTCTTT.

This clone showed up just once. This chain connects TRBV25-1 to TRBJ1-3, with 8 bases aligning to TRBD1. The V and J ends lost 6 bases and 4 bases, in that order; junction bases with no gene match: 11. Germline V gene sequence: CDR1 MGHDK, CDR2 SYGVNS. This CDR3 region has 16 residues. DNA for the CDR3: TGTGCCAGCAGGGGTGACAGGGGTACTCTCGGAAACACCATATATTTT. Its translation is CASRGDRGTLGNTIYF.

The V and J genes are TRBV6-5 and TRBJ1-1; tentatively, D is TRBD1 (5 bases). Germline CDR1 and CDR2: MNHEY and SVGAGI. Trimming removed 6 bases from V and 1 base from J, with 9 bases in between. This CDR3 has 13 residues. The CDR3 loop is CASRAGPNTEAFF. The CDR3 bases are TGTGCCAGCAGGGCGGGACCGAACACTGAAGCTTTCTTT.

V gene TRBV27 combines with J gene TRBJ2-2; tentative D call: TRBD1 (6 bases). V shed 3 bases and J shed 6 bases, with 14 bases lying between them. CDR3 length: 15 amino acids. Germline lookup yields CDR1 MNHEY and CDR2 SMNVEV (reference sequence). The CDR3 reads CASSFLPTGSGELFF. The CDR3 region has the DNA TGTGCCAGCAGTTTTCTACCTACAGGGTCCGGGGAGCTGTTTTTT.